Sequencing of this T cell receptor (beta chain) was carried out in a study of OX40 agonist ivuxolimab in advanced cancers. Collection of blood occurred at baseline, at cycle 4 day 1, and at cycle 7 day 1. V was pared by 5 bases and J by 0 bases, with 22 bases between. Germline values: CDR1 LNHDA, CDR2 SQIVND (reference sequence). The CDR3 has 18 residues. Some clones are missing from TCRdb's copy, which holds only in-frame ones; the method was immunoSEQ multiplex PCR. The repertoire has more than 35,000 clones, approximately 80% of them found once; the top ten carry about 24%. Sequencing used CD4+ or CD8+ T cells sorted from blood, obtained in a trial of the OX40 agonist ivuxolimab. The rearrangement joins TRBV19 to TRBJ1-1; D is possibly TRBD1 (5 bases). The TCR comes from an adult with an advanced solid tumor such as melanoma, head and neck, liver or kidney cancer. CDR3 bases: TGTGCCAGTAGTCTCCACCGCTCAGGGCTCGACATGAACACTGAAGCTTTCTTT. Protein: CASSLHRSGLDMNTEAFF.